Listed below are T cell receptor beta chains from one sample, sequenced in a study of CD4 T cells in relation to SARS-CoV-2 and coronaviruses. Which antigens these TCRs recognize remains unknown. Sequencing used immunoSEQ multiplex PCR; TCRdb keeps in-frame clones, though not all of them. The sample lists 15,000 to 20,000 clones, around 80% occurring once. Sequenced: CD4+ T cells from PBMCs, cultured in vitro. The receptors originated from a human donor in good health. CDR3s include the opening cysteine and the closing phenylalanine or tryptophan. A D gene is named only where the DNA matches it firmly. Some rows have no size entry. The others give once, few or many, or a class for an expanded clone.

TRBJ2-5	NA	once	TRBV15	TGTGCCACCAGCAGAGATGAGGGCAGGGGCAGAAGAGAGACCCAGTACTTC	CATSRDEGRGRRETQYF
TRBJ1-2	NA	NA	TRBV4-2	TGTGCCAGCAGCCAAGTCCTCCAGGGGCCCCACCTAAACTATGGCTACACCTTC	CASSQVLQGPHLNYGYTF
TRBJ2-1	NA	few	TRBV7-3	TGTGCCAGCAGCTTAGGTGCCTCTACTAATGAGCAGTTCTTC	CASSLGASTNEQFF
TRBJ2-4	NA	large	TRBV23-1	TGCGCCAGCAGTCAACTCAGCTCGTATGGGGGTTCGGTCAAAAACATTCAGTACTTC	CASSQLSSYGGSVKNIQYF
TRBJ1-2	NA	NA	TRBV10-3	TGTGCCATCAGTGTATCGCAGGGCGAAAACTATGGCTACACCTTC	CAISVSQGENYGYTF
TRBJ2-2	TRBD1	NA	TRBV10-3	TGTGCCATCAGTGGAGGACAGGGGGCGCCCGGGGAGCTGTTTTTT	CAISGGQGAPGELFF
TRBJ2-3	TRBD1	NA	TRBV11-2	TGTGCCAGCAGCTTACTTTTGGGACAGGGGTTCACAGATACGCAGTATTTT	CASSLLLGQGFTDTQYF
TRBJ2-3	TRBD2	NA	TRBV30	TGTGCCTGGAGTGTTCGGGGGGTGGGCACAGATACGCAGTATTTT	CAWSVRGVGTDTQYF
TRBJ2-1	TRBD2	NA	TRBV7-3	TGTGCCAGCAGCTTAAAGAGACTAGCGGGAGAAAACAATGAGCAGTTCTTC	CASSLKRLAGENNEQFF
TRBJ2-7	TRBD2	NA	TRBV27	TGTGCCAGCAGTTCCCTAACTAGCGGGAGCATCTACGAGCAGTACTTC	CASSSLTSGSIYEQYF
TRBJ2-5	NA	few	TRBV6-1	TGTGCCAGCAGTGACCGCAAGGGTCAAGAGACCCAGTACTTC	CASSDRKGQETQYF
TRBJ2-1	NA	once	TRBV11-3	TGTGCCAGCAGCTTAAATCTAGCTAATGAGCAGTTCTTC	CASSLNLANEQFF
TRBJ2-3	TRBD2	NA	TRBV7-3	TGTGCCAGCAGCATAACCGGCAGCGGGAGGCCAGATACGCAGTATTTT	CASSITGSGRPDTQYF
TRBJ2-7	TRBD2	NA	TRBV11-2	TGTGCCAGCAGCCCGACGACTAGCGGGCTAAATAGGGAGCAGTACTTC	CASSPTTSGLNREQYF
TRBJ1-5	TRBD1	once	TRBV10-1	TGCGCCAGCAGCCGAAACAGGGGGGTCGATCAGCCCCAGCATTTT	CASSRNRGVDQPQHF
TRBJ1-2	TRBD1	NA	TRBV5-1	TGCGCCAGCAGCACACGGACAGGGGGCGAGGATGGCTACACCTTC	CASSTRTGGEDGYTF